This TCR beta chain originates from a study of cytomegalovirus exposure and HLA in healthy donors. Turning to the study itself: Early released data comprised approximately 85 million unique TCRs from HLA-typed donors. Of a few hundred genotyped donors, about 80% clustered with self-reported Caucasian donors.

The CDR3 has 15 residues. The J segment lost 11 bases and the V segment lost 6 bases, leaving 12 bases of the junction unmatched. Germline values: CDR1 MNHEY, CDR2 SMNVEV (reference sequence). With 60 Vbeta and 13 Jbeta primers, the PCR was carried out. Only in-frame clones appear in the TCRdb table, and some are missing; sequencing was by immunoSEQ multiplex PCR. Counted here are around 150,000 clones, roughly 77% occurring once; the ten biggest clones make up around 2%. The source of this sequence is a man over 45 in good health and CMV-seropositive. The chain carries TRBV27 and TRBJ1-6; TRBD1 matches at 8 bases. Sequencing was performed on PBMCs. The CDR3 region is CASSPKGQGGTPLHF. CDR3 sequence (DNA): TGTGCCAGCAGCCCCAAAGGACAGGGTGGTACACCCCTCCACTTT.